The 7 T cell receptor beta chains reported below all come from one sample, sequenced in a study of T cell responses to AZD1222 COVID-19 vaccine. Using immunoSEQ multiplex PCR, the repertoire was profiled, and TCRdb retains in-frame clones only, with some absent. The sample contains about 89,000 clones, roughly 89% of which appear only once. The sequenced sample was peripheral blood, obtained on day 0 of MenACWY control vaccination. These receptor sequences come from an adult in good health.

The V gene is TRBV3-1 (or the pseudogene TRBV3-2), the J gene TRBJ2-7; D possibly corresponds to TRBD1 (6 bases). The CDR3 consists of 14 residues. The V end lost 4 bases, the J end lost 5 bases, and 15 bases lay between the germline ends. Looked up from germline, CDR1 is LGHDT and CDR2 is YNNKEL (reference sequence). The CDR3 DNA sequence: TGTGCCAGCAGCCCGGACGTTTGGGGGCACGAGCAGTACTTC. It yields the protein CASSPDVWGHEQYF.

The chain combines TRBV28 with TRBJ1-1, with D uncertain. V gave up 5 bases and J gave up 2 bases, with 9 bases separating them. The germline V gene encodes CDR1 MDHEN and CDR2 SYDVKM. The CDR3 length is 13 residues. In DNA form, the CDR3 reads TGTGCCAGCAGTCTCTACAGCAACACTGAAGCTTTCTTT. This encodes CASSLYSNTEAFF.

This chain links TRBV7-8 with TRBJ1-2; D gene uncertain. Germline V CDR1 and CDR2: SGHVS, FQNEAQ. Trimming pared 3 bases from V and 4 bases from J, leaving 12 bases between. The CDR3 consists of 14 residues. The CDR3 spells CASSFGPETYGYTF. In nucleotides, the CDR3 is TGTGCCAGCAGCTTTGGTCCGGAAACCTATGGCTACACCTTC.

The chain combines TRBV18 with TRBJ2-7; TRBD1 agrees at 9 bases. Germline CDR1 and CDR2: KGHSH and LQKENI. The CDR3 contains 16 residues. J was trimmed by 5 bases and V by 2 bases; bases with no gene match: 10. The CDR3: CASSPALGQGANEQYF. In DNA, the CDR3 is TGTGCCAGCTCACCAGCCCTGGGACAGGGCGCCAACGAGCAGTACTTC.

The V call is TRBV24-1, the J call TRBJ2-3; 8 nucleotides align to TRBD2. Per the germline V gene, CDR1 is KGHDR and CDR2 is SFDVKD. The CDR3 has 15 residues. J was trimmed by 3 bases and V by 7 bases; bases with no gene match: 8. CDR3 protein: CATSPGGGITDTQYF. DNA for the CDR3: TGTGCCACCAGCCCGGGGGGGGGAATTACAGATACGCAGTATTTT.

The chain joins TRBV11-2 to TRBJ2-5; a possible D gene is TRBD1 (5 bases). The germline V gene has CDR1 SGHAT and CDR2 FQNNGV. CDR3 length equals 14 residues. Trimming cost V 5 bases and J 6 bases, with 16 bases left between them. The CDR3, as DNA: TGTGCCAGCAGCGCCCAGGGTGTTGTGAAGACCCAGTACTTC. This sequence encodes CASSAQGVVKTQYF.

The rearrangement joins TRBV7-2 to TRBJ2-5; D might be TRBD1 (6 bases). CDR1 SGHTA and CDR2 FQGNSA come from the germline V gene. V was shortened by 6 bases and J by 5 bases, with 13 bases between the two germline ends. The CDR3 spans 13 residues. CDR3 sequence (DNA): TGTGCCAGCAGAACTAACAGGGCCGAGACCCAGTACTTC. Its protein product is CASRTNRAETQYF.